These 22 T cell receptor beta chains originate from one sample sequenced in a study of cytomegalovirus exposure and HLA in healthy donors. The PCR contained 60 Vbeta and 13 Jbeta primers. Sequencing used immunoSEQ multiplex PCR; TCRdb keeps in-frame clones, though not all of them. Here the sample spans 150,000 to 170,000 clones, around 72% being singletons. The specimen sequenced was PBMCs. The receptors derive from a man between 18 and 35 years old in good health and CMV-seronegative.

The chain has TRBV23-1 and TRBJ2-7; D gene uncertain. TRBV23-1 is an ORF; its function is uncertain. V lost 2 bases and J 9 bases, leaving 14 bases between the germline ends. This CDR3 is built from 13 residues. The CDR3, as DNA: TGCGCCAGCAGTCAACCCGCCCCGCCGAGGCAGTACTTC. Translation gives CASSQPAPPRQYF.

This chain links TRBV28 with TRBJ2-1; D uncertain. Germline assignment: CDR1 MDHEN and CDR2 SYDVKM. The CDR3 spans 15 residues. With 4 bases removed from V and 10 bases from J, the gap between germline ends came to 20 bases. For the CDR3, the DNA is TGTGCCAGCAGTTCCGGAACGATGGTTCCTAGGGAGCAGTTCTTC. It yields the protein CASSSGTMVPREQFF.

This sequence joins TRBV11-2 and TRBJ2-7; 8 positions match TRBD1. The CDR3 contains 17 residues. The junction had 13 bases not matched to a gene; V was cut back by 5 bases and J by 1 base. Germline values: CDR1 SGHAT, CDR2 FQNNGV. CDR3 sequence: CASSPTTRQGRSYEQYF. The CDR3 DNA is TGTGCCAGCAGCCCAACAACCAGACAGGGGAGATCCTACGAGCAGTACTTC.

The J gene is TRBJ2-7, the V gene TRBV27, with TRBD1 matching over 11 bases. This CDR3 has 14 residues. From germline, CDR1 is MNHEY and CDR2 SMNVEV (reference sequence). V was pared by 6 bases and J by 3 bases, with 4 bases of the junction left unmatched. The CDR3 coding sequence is TGTGCCAGCAGCCCGGGACAGGGGGGCTACGAGCAGTACTTC. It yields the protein CASSPGQGGYEQYF.

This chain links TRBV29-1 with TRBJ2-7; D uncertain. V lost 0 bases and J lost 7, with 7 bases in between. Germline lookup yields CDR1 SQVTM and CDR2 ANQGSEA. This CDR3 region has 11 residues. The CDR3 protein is CSVEEPTEQYF. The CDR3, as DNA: TGCAGCGTTGAAGAACCTACGGAGCAGTACTTC.

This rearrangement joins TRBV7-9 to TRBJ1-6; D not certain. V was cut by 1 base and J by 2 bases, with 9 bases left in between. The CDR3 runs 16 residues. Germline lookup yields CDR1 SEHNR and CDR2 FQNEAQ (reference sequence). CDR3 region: CASSLVGSTYNSPLHF. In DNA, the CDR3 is TGTGCCAGCAGCTTAGTGGGCAGCACCTATAATTCACCCCTCCACTTT.

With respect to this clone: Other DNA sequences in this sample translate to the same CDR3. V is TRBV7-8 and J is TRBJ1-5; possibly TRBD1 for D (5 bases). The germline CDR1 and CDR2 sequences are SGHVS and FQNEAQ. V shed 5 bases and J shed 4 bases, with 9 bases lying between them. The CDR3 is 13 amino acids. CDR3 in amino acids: CASSLDRNQPQHF. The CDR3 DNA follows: TGTGCCAGCAGCCTCGACAGAAATCAGCCCCAGCATTTT.

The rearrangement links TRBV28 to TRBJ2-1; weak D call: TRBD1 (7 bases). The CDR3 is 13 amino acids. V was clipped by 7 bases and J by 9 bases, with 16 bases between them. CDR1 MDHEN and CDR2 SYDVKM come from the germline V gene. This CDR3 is CASTGGGDPEQFF. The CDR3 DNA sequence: TGTGCCAGCACTGGAGGGGGCGACCCTGAGCAGTTCTTC.

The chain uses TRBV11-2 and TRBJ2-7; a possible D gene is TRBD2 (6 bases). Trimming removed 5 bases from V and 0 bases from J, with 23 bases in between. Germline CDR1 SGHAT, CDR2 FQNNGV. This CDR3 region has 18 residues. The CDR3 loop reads CASSPGGSGGVSSYEQYF. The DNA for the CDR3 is TGTGCCAGCAGCCCAGGAGGGTCTGGCGGGGTAAGCTCCTACGAGCAGTACTTC.

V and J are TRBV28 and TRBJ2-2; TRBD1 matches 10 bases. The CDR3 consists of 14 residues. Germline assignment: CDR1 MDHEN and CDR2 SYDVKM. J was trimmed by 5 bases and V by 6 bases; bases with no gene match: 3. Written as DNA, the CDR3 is TGTGCCAGCAGAATGGGACAGGGGACCGGGGAGCTGTTTTTT. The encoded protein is CASRMGQGTGELFF. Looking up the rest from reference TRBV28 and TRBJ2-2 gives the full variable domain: DVKVTQSSRYLVKRTGEKVFLECVQDMDHENMFWYRQDPGLGLRLIYFSYDVKMKEKGDIPEGYSVSREKKERFSLILESASTNQTSMYLCASRMGQGTGELFFGEGSRLTVL.

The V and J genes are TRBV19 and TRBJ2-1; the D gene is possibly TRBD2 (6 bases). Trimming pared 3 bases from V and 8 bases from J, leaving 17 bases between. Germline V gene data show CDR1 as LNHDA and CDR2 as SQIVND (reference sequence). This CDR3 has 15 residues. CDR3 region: CASSITSMIDDEQFF. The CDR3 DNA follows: TGTGCCAGTAGTATTACTAGCATGATTGACGATGAGCAGTTCTTC.

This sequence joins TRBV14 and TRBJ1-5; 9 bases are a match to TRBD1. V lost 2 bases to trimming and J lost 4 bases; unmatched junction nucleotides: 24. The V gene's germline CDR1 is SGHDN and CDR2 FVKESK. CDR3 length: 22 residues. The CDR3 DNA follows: TGTGCCAGCAGCCAACACCCTCGGACAGGGGCGAGGATCAATCCGGGAAATCAGCCCCAGCATTTT. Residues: CASSQHPRTGARINPGNQPQHF.

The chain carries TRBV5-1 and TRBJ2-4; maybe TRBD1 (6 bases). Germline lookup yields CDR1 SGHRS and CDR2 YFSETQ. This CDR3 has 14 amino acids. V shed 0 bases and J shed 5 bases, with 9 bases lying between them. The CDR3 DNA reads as TGCGCCAGCAGCTTGGGGACAGTCCAAAACATTCAGTACTTC. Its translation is CASSLGTVQNIQYF.

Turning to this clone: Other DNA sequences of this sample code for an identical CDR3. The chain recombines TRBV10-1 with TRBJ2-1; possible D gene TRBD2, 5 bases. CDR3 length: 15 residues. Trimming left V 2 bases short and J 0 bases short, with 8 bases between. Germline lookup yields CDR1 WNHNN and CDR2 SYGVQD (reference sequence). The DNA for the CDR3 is TGCGCCAGCAGTGAGAGCGGCAGCTCCTACAATGAGCAGTTCTTC. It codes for CASSESGSSYNEQFF.

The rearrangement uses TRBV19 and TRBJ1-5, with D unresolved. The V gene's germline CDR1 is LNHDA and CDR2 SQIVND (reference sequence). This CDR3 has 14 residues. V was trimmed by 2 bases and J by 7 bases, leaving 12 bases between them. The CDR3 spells CASSIWAGEQPQHF. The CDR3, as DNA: TGTGCCAGTAGTATATGGGCCGGGGAGCAGCCCCAGCATTTT.

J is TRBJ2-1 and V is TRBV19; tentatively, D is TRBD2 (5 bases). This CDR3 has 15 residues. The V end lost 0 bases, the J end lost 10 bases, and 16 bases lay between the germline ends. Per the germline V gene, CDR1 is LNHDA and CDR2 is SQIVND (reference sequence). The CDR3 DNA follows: TGTGCCAGTAGTATAGAGGGAGCAGGTTTGATCGAGCAGTTCTTC. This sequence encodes CASSIEGAGLIEQFF.

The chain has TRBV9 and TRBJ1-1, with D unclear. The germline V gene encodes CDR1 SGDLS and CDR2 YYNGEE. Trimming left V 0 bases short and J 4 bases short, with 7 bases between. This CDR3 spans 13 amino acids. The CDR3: CASSVVGSTEAFF. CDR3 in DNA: TGTGCCAGCAGCGTAGTGGGGAGCACTGAAGCTTTCTTT.

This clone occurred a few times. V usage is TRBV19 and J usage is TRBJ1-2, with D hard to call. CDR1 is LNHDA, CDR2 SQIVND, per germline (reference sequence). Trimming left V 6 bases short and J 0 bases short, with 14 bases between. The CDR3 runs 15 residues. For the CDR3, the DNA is TGTGCCAGTAGGCCGTGGGAGGAGGCTAACTATGGCTACACCTTC. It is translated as CASRPWEEANYGYTF.

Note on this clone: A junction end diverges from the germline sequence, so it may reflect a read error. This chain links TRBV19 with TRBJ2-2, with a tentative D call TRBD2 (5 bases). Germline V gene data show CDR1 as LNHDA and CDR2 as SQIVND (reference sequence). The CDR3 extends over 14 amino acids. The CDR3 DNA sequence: TGTGCCAGTAGTAATAGACCTGAACACCGGGGAGCTGTTTTT. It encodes CASSNRPEHRGAVF.

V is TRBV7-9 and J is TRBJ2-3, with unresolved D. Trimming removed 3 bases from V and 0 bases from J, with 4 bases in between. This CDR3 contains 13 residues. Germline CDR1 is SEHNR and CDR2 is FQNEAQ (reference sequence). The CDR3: CASSFQSTDTQYF. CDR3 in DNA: TGTGCCAGCAGCTTCCAGAGCACAGATACGCAGTATTTT. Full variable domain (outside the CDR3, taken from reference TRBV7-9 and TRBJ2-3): DTGVSQNPRHKITKRGQNVTFRCDPISEHNRLYWYRQTLGQGPEFLTYFQNEAQLEKSRLLSDRFSAERPKGSFSTLEIQRTEQGDSAMYLCASSFQSTDTQYFGPGTRLTVL.

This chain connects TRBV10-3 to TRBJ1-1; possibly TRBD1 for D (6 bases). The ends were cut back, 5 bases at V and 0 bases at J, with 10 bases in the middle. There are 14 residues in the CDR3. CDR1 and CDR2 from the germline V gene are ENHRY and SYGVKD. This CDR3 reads CAISKDSLNTEAFF. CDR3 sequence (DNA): TGTGCCATCAGTAAGGACAGTCTGAACACTGAAGCTTTCTTT.

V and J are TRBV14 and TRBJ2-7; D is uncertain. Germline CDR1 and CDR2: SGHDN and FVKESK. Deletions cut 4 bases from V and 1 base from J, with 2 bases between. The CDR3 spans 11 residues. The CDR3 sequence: CASSPSYEQYF. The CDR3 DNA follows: TGTGCCAGCAGCCCGTCCTACGAGCAGTACTTC.